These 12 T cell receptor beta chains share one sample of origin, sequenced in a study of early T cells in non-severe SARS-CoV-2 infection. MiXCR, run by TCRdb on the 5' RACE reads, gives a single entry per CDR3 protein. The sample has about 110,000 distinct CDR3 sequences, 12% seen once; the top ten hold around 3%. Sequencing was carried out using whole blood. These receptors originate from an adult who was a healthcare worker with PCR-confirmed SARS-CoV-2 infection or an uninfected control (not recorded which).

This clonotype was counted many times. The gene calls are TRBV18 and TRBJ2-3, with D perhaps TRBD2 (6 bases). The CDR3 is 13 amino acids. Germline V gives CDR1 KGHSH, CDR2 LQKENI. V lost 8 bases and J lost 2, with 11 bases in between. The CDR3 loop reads CASPGLYTDTQYF. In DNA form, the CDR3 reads TGTGCCAGCCCGGGACTTTACACAGATACGCAGTATTTT.

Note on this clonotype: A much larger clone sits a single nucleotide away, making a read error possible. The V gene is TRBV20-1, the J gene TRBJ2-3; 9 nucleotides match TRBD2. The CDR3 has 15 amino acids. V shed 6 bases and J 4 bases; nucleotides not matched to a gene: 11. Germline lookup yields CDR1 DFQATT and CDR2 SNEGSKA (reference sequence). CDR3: CSAFRLAVGSDTQYF. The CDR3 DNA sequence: TGCAGTGCCTTCCGACTAGCGGTAGGATCAGATACGCAGTATTTT.

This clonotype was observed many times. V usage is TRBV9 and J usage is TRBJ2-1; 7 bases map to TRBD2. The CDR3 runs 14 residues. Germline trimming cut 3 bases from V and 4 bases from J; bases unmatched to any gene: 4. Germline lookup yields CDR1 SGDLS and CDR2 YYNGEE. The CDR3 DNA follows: TGTGCCAGCAGCGCACTAGCGCGATACAATGAGCAGTTCTTC. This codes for CASSALARYNEQFF.

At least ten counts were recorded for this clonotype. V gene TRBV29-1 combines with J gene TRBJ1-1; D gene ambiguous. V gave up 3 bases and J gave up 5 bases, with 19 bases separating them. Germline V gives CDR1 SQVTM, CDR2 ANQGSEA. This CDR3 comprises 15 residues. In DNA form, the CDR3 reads TGCAGCGTTGAGGAAAAACAGCGGGTGGTGACTGAAGCTTTCTTT. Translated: CSVEEKQRVVTEAFF.

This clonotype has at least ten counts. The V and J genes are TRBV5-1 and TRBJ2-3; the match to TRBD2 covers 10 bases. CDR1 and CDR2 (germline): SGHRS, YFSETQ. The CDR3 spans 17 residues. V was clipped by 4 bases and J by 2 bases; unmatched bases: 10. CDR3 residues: CASSLAVSGGTTDTQYF. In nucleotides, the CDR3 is TGCGCCAGCAGCCTCGCGGTTAGCGGGGGGACCACAGATACGCAGTATTTT.

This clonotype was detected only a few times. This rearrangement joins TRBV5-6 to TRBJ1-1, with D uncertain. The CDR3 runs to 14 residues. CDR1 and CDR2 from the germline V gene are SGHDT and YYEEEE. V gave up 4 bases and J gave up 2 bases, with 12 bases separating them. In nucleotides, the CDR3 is TGTGCCAGCAGCCTGTCGTGGGTTAACACTGAAGCTTTCTTT. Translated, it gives CASSLSWVNTEAFF.

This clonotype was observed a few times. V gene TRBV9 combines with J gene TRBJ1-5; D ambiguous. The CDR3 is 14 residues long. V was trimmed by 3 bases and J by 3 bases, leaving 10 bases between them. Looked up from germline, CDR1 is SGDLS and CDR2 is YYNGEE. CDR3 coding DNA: TGTGCCAGCAGCGAGGGTCCCGTCAATCAGCCCCAGCATTTT. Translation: CASSEGPVNQPQHF. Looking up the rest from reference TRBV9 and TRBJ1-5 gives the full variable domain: DSGVTQTPKHLITATGQRVTLRCSPRSGDLSVYWYQQSLDQGLQFLIQYYNGEERAKGNILERFSAQQFPDLHSELNLSSLELGDSALYFCASSEGPVNQPQHFGDGTRLSIL.

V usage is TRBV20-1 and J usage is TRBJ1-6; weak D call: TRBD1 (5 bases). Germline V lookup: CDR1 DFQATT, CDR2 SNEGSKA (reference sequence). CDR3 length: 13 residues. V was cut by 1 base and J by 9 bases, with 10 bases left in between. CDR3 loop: CSARGDLTSPLHF. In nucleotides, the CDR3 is TGCAGTGCTAGAGGGGACCTCACTTCACCCCTCCACTTT.

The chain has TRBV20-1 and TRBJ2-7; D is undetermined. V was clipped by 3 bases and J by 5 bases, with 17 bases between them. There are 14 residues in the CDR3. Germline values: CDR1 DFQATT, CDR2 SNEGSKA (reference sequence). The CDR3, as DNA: TGCAGTGCTAGCTTACCGGTCCCTGGAGACGAGCAGTACTTC. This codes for CSASLPVPGDEQYF.

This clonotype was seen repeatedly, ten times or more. CDR3 protein: CASSPSGVPSNEQFF. CDR3 DNA: TGCGCCAGCAGCCCCTCCGGGGTTCCCTCCAATGAGCAGTTCTTC. The chain has TRBV5-1 and TRBJ2-1; tentatively, D is TRBD2 (5 bases). Trimming cost V 4 bases and J 6 bases, with 17 bases left between them. Germline loops: CDR1 SGHRS, CDR2 YFSETQ. The CDR3 runs 15 residues.

CDR3 amino acids: CASSQDSILLTPLHF. The CDR3 nucleotides read TGCGCCAGCAGCCAAGATTCAATCTTATTGACACCCCTCCACTTT. The gene calls are TRBV4-1 and TRBJ1-6; D is unresolved. CDR1 is MGHRA, CDR2 YSYEKL, per germline. Trimming pared 0 bases from V and 11 bases from J, leaving 14 bases between. The CDR3 length is 15 residues.

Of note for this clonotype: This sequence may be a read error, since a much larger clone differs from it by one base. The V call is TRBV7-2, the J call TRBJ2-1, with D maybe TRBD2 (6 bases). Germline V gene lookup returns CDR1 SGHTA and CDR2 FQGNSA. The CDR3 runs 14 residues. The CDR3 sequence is CASSWGVGYKEQFF. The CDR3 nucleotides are TGTGCCAGCAGCTGGGGGGTGGGCTACAAAGAGCAGTTCTTC.